Listed below are T cell receptor beta chains from one sample, sequenced in a study of Ad26.COV2.S vaccination and SARS-CoV-2 variants. The assay was immunoSEQ multiplex PCR, and TCRdb's table has in-frame clones only and misses some. The table records about 400,000 clones, 89% of them present only once. The sample was peripheral blood, taken in a trial of Ad26.COV2.S vaccine versus placebo. The receptors originated from a person between 18 and 65 years old who received the Ad26.COV2.S COVID-19 vaccine or a placebo. Each CDR3 is given with its conserved first and last residue. A D gene is named only where the DNA matches it firmly. Clone size is not always given. Where it is, it says once, few, many or a class for expanded clones.

D: .
J: TRBJ2-1
size: .
V: TRBV4-2
DNA: TGTGCCAGCAGCCAAGATCGGGAGAATGAGCAGTTCTTC
CDR3: CASSQDRENEQFF

D: .
J: TRBJ2-7
size: .
V: TRBV5-1
DNA: TGCGCCAGCAGCCCTTCCCCATCTCGGGACGAGCAGTACTTC
CDR3: CASSPSPSRDEQYF

D: .
J: TRBJ2-1
size: .
V: TRBV9
DNA: TGTGCCAGCAGCGCGGCAGGGTCCTACAATGAGCAGTTCTTC
CDR3: CASSAAGSYNEQFF

D: TRBD1
J: TRBJ1-4
size: .
V: TRBV18
DNA: TGTGCCAGCTCACCAGGGACAGGGTTTACAACTAATGAAAAACTGTTTTTT
CDR3: CASSPGTGFTTNEKLFF

D: .
J: TRBJ2-5
size: .
V: TRBV29-1
DNA: TGCAGCGTTGTAAACAGGTTCCAAGAGACCCAGTACTTC
CDR3: CSVVNRFQETQYF

D: TRBD1
J: TRBJ1-4
size: .
V: TRBV19
DNA: TGTGCCAGTAGGACGATGCAGGGGGTAGGGGAAAAACTGTTTTTT
CDR3: CASRTMQGVGEKLFF

D: .
J: TRBJ2-1
size: .
V: TRBV7-2
DNA: TGTGCCAGCAGCTTAGCCGGGACTCCGAAGCGGCAGTTCTTC
CDR3: CASSLAGTPKRQFF

D: .
J: TRBJ1-5
size: .
V: TRBV5-5
DNA: TGTGCCAGCAGCTTGGAAGATCTTGGAAATCAGCCCCAGCATTTT
CDR3: CASSLEDLGNQPQHF

D: .
J: TRBJ1-6
size: .
V: TRBV9
DNA: TGTGCCAGCAGCGTAGGGCACAGATTAAATTCACCCCTCCACTTT
CDR3: CASSVGHRLNSPLHF

D: TRBD2
J: TRBJ2-3
size: once
V: TRBV7-2
DNA: TGTGCCAGCAGCTTAGTAGGGACTAGCGGGAGTCCAGATACGCAGTATTTT
CDR3: CASSLVGTSGSPDTQYF

D: .
J: TRBJ1-1
size: few
V: TRBV30
DNA: TGTGCCTGGAGTTTGGCCTCCTTTGCTTTCTTT
CDR3: CAWSLASFAFF

D: TRBD2
J: TRBJ2-5
size: .
V: TRBV5-1
DNA: TGCGCCAGCAGCCCTCCAAGCGGGAGGGGGGAGACCCAGTACTTC
CDR3: CASSPPSGRGETQYF

D: .
J: TRBJ1-1
size: .
V: TRBV30
DNA: TGTGCCTGGGACCTGGACACTGAAGCTTTCTTT
CDR3: CAWDLDTEAFF

D: .
J: TRBJ2-5
size: .
V: TRBV5-1
DNA: TGCGCCAGCAGTCCCCTCAGGGGACGGGGGGAGACCCAGTACTTC
CDR3: CASSPLRGRGETQYF

D: TRBD2
J: TRBJ2-5
size: .
V: TRBV30
DNA: TGTGCCTGGAGTCAGGCGGGGGGTCGGGAGACCCAGTACTTC
CDR3: CAWSQAGGRETQYF

D: .
J: TRBJ1-4
size: .
V: TRBV7-9
DNA: TGTGCCAGCACCGGCCTGCGAGGTGGGCTGAAACTGTTTTTT
CDR3: CASTGLRGGLKLFF

D: .
J: TRBJ2-1
size: .
V: TRBV5-1
DNA: TGCGCCAGCAGCTTGGGAAACAGGGTCTCCTACAATGAGCAGTTCTTC
CDR3: CASSLGNRVSYNEQFF

D: TRBD2
J: TRBJ2-5
size: .
V: TRBV30
DNA: TGTGCCTGGAGTGTACGATTGACTAGCGGCCAAGAGACCCAGTACTTC
CDR3: CAWSVRLTSGQETQYF

D: TRBD2
J: TRBJ2-1
size: once
V: TRBV5-1
DNA: TGCGCCAGCAAGTGGAAGGGAATTAGCGGGAGGGCCATCGATGAGCAGTTCTTC
CDR3: CASKWKGISGRAIDEQFF

D: .
J: TRBJ2-2
size: once
V: TRBV7-2
DNA: TGTGCCAGCAGCCTGACACTGAACACCGGGGAGCTGTTTTTT
CDR3: CASSLTLNTGELFF

D: TRBD1
J: TRBJ1-2
size: .
V: TRBV4-1
DNA: TGCGCCAGCAGCCAAGAACCTGACAGGGGCCATGGCTACACCTTC
CDR3: CASSQEPDRGHGYTF

D: .
J: TRBJ1-1
size: .
V: TRBV11-3
DNA: TGTGCCAGCAGCTTCGGGGAAACTGAAGCTTTCTTT
CDR3: CASSFGETEAFF

D: TRBD1
J: TRBJ1-2
size: once
V: TRBV2
DNA: TGTGCCAGCAGGAGACAGGGTGTGGATGGCTACACCTTC
CDR3: CASRRQGVDGYTF

D: .
J: TRBJ2-1
size: .
V: TRBV19
DNA: TGTGCCAGTAGTACTTACTCCTACAATGAGCAGTTCTTC
CDR3: CASSTYSYNEQFF

D: TRBD1
J: TRBJ2-7
size: .
V: TRBV6-2/TRBV6-3
DNA: TGTGCCAGCAGTCCGGGACAGCCTCCCTACGAGCAGTACTTC
CDR3: CASSPGQPPYEQYF

D: .
J: TRBJ2-2
size: .
V: TRBV19
DNA: TGTGCCAGTAAGGTTGGGGTGACGACCGGGGAGCTGTTTTTT
CDR3: CASKVGVTTGELFF

D: .
J: TRBJ2-1
size: once
V: TRBV6-2/TRBV6-3
DNA: TGTGCCAGCAGTTCTAGCAATGAGCAGTTCTTC
CDR3: CASSSSNEQFF

D: .
J: TRBJ2-1
size: .
V: TRBV23-1
DNA: TGCGCCAGCAGTCAATGGCCGGGGACTCCTCGACAGTACAATGAGCAGTTCTTC
CDR3: CASSQWPGTPRQYNEQFF

D: .
J: TRBJ2-4
size: .
V: TRBV6-5
DNA: TGTGCCAGCAGTTACTCGAGAGGGGATTTGAACATTCAGTACTTC
CDR3: CASSYSRGDLNIQYF

D: .
J: TRBJ2-5
size: .
V: TRBV20-1
DNA: TGCAGTGCTAGTAAGGGCCGGGGAGTTGATAGAGAGACCCAGTACTTC
CDR3: CSASKGRGVDRETQYF

D: .
J: TRBJ2-5
size: few
V: TRBV5-1
DNA: TGCGCCAGCAGCTCGGGACAGTCGGGGGCCCAGTACTTC
CDR3: CASSSGQSGAQYF

D: .
J: TRBJ2-3
size: once
V: TRBV28
DNA: TGTGCCAGCAGTTTATGGGGGGCAGATACGCAGTATTTT
CDR3: CASSLWGADTQYF

D: .
J: TRBJ1-6
size: .
V: TRBV11-2
DNA: TGTGCCAGCAGTCGCGCAGGGAACTCTAATTCACCCCTCCACTTT
CDR3: CASSRAGNSNSPLHF

D: .
J: TRBJ1-6
size: .
V: TRBV5-1
DNA: TGCGCCAGCAGCTTGGAAGGCAGGGAGACTTCACCCCTCCACTTT
CDR3: CASSLEGRETSPLHF

D: .
J: TRBJ1-1
size: few
V: TRBV11-3
DNA: TGTGCCAGCAGTTTGAACACTGAAGCTTTCTTT
CDR3: CASSLNTEAFF

D: .
J: TRBJ1-1
size: once
V: TRBV5-4
DNA: TGTGCCAGCAGCCTAACCGGTGGGGGCACTGAAGCTTTCTTT
CDR3: CASSLTGGGTEAFF

D: TRBD2
J: TRBJ2-1
size: .
V: TRBV6-5
DNA: TGTGCCAGCGGGCGGACTAGCGAATACAATGAGCAGTTCTTC
CDR3: CASGRTSEYNEQFF

D: TRBD1
J: TRBJ2-7
size: .
V: TRBV2
DNA: TGTGCCAGCAGTGAAAGGACAGGCTCCTACGAGCAGTACTTC
CDR3: CASSERTGSYEQYF

D: .
J: TRBJ2-7
size: .
V: TRBV6-1
DNA: TGTGCCAGCAGTGTTTTTGGGTTTGGGGTCCAATACGAGCAGTACTTC
CDR3: CASSVFGFGVQYEQYF

D: TRBD2
J: TRBJ2-1
size: .
V: TRBV28
DNA: TGTGCCAGCACCAGAACCGGGACTAGCGGGAGGGAGGGTGAGCAGTTCTTC
CDR3: CASTRTGTSGREGEQFF

D: .
J: TRBJ2-7
size: .
V: TRBV4-1
DNA: TGCGCCAGCAGCCACCCGGACCGCCTCTCCTACGAGCAGTACTTC
CDR3: CASSHPDRLSYEQYF

D: TRBD1
J: TRBJ1-2
size: .
V: TRBV5-4
DNA: TGTGCCAGCAGCTTGGCCGGACAGGGGGGAACTATGGCTAACACCTTC
CDR3: CASSLAGQGGTMANTF

D: TRBD2
J: TRBJ2-3
size: .
V: TRBV10-3
DNA: TGTGCCATCAGGAGCGGGAGAACCACAGATACGCAGTATTTT
CDR3: CAIRSGRTTDTQYF

D: TRBD2
J: TRBJ2-1
size: .
V: TRBV6-1
DNA: TGTGCCAGCAGTGAACTTGGGGGGGGACTAGCGGGAACCCGGAAGGAGCAGTTCTTC
CDR3: CASSELGGGLAGTRKEQFF

D: .
J: TRBJ1-2
size: once
V: TRBV6-2/TRBV6-3
DNA: TGTGCCAGCAGTTACTCGGCTCAGGGTGTTAATGGCTACACCTTC
CDR3: CASSYSAQGVNGYTF

D: .
J: TRBJ2-7
size: .
V: TRBV4-1
DNA: TGCGCCAGCAGCCAAGAGTCAGGGCCCTACGAGCAGTACTTC
CDR3: CASSQESGPYEQYF

D: TRBD1
J: TRBJ2-3
size: once
V: TRBV5-1
DNA: TGCGCCAGCAGCCGTGACAGGGGGCAGCTCAGCACAGATACGCAGTATTTT
CDR3: CASSRDRGQLSTDTQYF

D: .
J: TRBJ2-5
size: .
V: TRBV27
DNA: TGTGCCAGCAGTAGGGGGGAGACCCAGTACTTC
CDR3: CASSRGETQYF

D: .
J: TRBJ2-7
size: .
V: TRBV11-2
DNA: TGTGCCAGCAGCTTAGGCACGGCCTACGAGCAGTACTTC
CDR3: CASSLGTAYEQYF

D: TRBD2
J: TRBJ2-5
size: .
V: TRBV28
DNA: TGTGCCAGCGTCCCTCATTACGGGGAGGGCCGGGGCCAAGAGACCCAGTACTTC
CDR3: CASVPHYGEGRGQETQYF

D: .
J: TRBJ2-4
size: .
V: TRBV4-1
DNA: TGCGCCAGCAGCCAAGGTCAGGGGGAGGTCAAAAACATTCAGTACTTC
CDR3: CASSQGQGEVKNIQYF

D: TRBD1
J: TRBJ1-6
size: .
V: TRBV30
DNA: TGTGCCTGGGGAGACAGGGGAAATTCACCCCTCCGGGGATTT
CDR3: CAWGDRGNSPLRGF

D: .
J: TRBJ1-4
size: .
V: TRBV7-9
DNA: TGTGCCAGCAGTCCCCTGTCCCTAGGTGAAAAACTGTTTTTT
CDR3: CASSPLSLGEKLFF